This T cell receptor (beta chain) was profiled in a study of CD8 T cells in Susac syndrome. Germline values: CDR1 SGDLS, CDR2 YYNGEE. The CDR3 covers 15 residues. Trimming shortened V by 4 bases and J by 8 bases, and 19 bases separated the two germline ends. Random hexamers served to reverse transcribe roughly 0.45 to 1 ug RNA. TCRdb processed the immunoSEQ multiplex PCR reads anew with MiXCR; each CDR3 protein has one entry. The sample lists approximately 120,000 distinct CDR3 sequences; 90% to 98% were seen once. This chain uses TRBV9 with TRBJ2-1; TRBD2 is a possible D gene (5 bases). The sequenced sample was CD4+ T cells from PBMCs. This TCR was recovered from a human donor in good health. Here the CDR3 DNA reads TGTGCCAGCAGCACGAGGACGGGGAATACATATGAGCAGTTCTTC. The encoded protein is CASSTRTGNTYEQFF.